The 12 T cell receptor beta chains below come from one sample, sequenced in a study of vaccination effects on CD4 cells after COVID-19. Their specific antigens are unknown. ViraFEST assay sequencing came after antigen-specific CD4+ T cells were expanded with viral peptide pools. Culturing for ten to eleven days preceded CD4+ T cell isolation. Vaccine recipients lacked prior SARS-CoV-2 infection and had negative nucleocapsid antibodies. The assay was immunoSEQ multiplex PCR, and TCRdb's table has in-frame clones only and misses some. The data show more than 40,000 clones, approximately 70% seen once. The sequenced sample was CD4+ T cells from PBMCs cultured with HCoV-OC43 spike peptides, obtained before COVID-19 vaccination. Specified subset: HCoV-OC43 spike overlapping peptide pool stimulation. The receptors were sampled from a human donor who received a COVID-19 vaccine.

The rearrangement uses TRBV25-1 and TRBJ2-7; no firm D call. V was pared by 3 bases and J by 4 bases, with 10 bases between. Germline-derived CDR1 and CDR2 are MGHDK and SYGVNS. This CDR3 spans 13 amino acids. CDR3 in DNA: TGTGCCAGCAGTGAGCGCTTCCTATACGAGCAGTACTTC. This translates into CASSERFLYEQYF.

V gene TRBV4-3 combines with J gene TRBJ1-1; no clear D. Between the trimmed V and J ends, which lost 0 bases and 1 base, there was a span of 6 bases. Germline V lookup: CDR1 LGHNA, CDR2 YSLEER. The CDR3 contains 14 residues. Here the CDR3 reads CASSQEGWNTEAFF. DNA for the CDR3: TGCGCCAGCAGCCAAGAGGGATGGAACACTGAAGCTTTCTTT.

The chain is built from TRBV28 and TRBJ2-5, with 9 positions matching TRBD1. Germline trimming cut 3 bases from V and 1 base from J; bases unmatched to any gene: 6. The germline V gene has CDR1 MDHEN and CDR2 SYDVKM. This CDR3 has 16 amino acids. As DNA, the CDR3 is TGTGCCAGCAGTTTGGGGACAGGGTTCGGCCAAGAGACCCAGTACTTC. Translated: CASSLGTGFGQETQYF.

The CDR3 region has the DNA TGTGCCAGCAGTATCCACGGACGGATTTACTATGGCTACACCTTC. It encodes CASSIHGRIYYGYTF. The chain couples TRBV6-5 to TRBJ1-2; D uncertain. V was clipped by 5 bases and J by 3 bases, with 16 bases between them. The CDR3 consists of 15 residues. Germline values: CDR1 MNHEY, CDR2 SVGAGI.

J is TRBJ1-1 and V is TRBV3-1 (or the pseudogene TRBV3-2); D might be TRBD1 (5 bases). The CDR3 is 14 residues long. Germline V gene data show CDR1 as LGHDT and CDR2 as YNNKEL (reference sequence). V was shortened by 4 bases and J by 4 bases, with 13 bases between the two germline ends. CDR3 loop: CASSPQGYSTEAFF. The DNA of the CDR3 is TGTGCCAGCAGCCCGCAGGGATATAGCACTGAAGCTTTCTTT.

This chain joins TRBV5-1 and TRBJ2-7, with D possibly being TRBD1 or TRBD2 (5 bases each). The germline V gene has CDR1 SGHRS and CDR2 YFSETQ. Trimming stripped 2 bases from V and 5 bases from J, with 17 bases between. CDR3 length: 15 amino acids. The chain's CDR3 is CASSLIYAQGDEQYF. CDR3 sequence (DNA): TGCGCCAGCAGCTTAATTTATGCGCAGGGAGACGAGCAGTACTTC.

This CDR3 reads CASSLNGLAVSYEQYF. The CDR3 DNA sequence: TGTGCCAGCAGCTTGAACGGACTAGCGGTTTCCTACGAGCAGTACTTC. The chain couples TRBV7-2 to TRBJ2-7; 10 nucleotides agree with TRBD2. CDR1 is SGHTA and CDR2 is FQGNSA in the germline V gene. J lost 1 base, V lost 3 bases, and 6 bases had no gene match. The CDR3 is 16 residues long. Supplemented by reference TRBV7-2 and TRBJ2-7, the full variable domain reads GAGVSQSPSNKVTEKGKDVELRCDPISGHTALYWYRQSLGQGLEFLIYFQGNSAPDKSGLPSDRFSAERTGGSVSTLTIQRTQQEDSAVYLCASSLNGLAVSYEQYFGPGTRLTVT.

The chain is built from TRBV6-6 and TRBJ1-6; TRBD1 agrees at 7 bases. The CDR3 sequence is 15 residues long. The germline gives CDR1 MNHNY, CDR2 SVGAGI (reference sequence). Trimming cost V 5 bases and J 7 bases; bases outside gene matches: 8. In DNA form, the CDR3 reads TGTGCCAGCAGTCCCTCAGGGGGGACAAATTCACCCCTCCACTTT. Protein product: CASSPSGGTNSPLHF.

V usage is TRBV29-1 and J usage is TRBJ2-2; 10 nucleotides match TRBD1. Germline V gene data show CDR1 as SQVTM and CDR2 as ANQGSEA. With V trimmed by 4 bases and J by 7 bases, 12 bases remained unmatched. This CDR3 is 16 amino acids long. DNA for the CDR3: TGCAGCGTTGTGGGGACAGGGGCCCTCTTAGGCGGGGAGCTGTTTTTT. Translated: CSVVGTGALLGGELFF.

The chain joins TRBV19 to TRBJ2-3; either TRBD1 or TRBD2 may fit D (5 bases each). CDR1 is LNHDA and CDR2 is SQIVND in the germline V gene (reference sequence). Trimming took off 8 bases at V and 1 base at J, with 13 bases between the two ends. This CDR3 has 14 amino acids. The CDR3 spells CASQMRGGTDTQYF. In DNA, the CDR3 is TGTGCCAGTCAAATGAGGGGCGGCACAGATACGCAGTATTTT. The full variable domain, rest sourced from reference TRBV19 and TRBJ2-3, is DGGITQSPKYLFRKEGQNVTLSCEQNLNHDAMYWYRQDPGQGLRLIYYSQIVNDFQKGDIAEGYSVSREKKESFPLTVTSAQKNPTAFYLCASQMRGGTDTQYFGPGTRLTVL.

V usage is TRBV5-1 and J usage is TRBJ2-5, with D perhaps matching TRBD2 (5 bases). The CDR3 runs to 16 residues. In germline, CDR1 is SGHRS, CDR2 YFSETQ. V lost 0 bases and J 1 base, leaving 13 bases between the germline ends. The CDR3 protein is CASSLGGSSGQETQYF. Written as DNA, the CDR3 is TGCGCCAGCAGCTTGGGGGGATCAAGCGGCCAAGAGACCCAGTACTTC.

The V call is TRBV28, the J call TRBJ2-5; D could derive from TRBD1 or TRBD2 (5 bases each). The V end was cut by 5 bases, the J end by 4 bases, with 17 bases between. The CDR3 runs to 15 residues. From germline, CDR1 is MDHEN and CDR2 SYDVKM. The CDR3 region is CASSPSGTRRETQYF. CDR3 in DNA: TGTGCCAGCAGTCCCTCCGGGACCAGGCGAGAGACCCAGTACTTC.